The present TCR beta chain was sequenced within a study of shared clonotypes between healthy human individuals (dated by TCRdb to 2018 to 2021). Study-level background: The cohort included three men and a couple of women between 18 and 49 years of age. For each donor, CD4 naive and CD4 memory were each given three plates, CD8 naive was given two plates, and CD8 memory was given one plate. The study deeply sequenced blood TCR repertoires of five healthy adults to estimate repertoire size and the extent of clonotype sharing between individuals. To increase sequencing depth and limit assay-specific biases, TCR repertoire library preparation and sequencing were carried out by different laboratories using diverse techniques. Per donor, leukapheresis produced somewhere between about 0.85 and 8.9 billion PBMCs.

Here is what the overall study found, with its caveats: The small number of donors limited the genetic and exposure-history diversity represented. Pairwise subsampling led to the expectation that sequencing depth would affect the degree of clonotype sharing among donors. Only blood was sampled, and tissue TCR repertoires likely differ from those in blood. When a handful of donors were compared, the shared fraction of clonotypes was about 5.5% for naive CD4, 3% to 4% for naive CD8, 2.3% for memory CD4, and about 0.36% for memory CD8. Rarefaction of sorted-subset datasets indicated incomplete sequencing despite the large sequencing depth. Clonotypes shared by all four sorted-subset donors showed higher generation probabilities than non-shared clonotypes. Larger estimated clonotype richness was generally found for naive subsets than for memory subsets.

Using the deep immunoSEQ assay, multiplex PCR amplified TCR CDR3 regions from genomic DNA. For each cell subset, the extracted genomic DNA was distributed evenly across all wells of several immunoSEQ 96-well plates, and each plate served as one replicate. For sorted subsets, around 200 ng genomic DNA, equal to tens of thousands of T cell genomes, was loaded into each replicate PCR. The purified libraries were quantified using a Qubit 3.0 fluorometer, sized with a Bioanalyzer 2100, and then quantified again using the KAPA Library Quantification kit. Each immunoSEQ 96-well plate was sequenced on its own single-read 150-cycle Illumina NextSeq 550 flow cell. Per the source publication's procedure: The immunoSEQ output contained only junctional sequences without quality scores, so filtering could not match that applied to full-length reads. To assign V/J genes and CDR3, sequences were annotated against IMGT germline references using PyIR, a Python wrapper for IgBLAST v1.9. Reads with weak V/J assignments (E-value above 1e-6), missing CDR3, stop codons, out-of-frame junctions, or ambiguous translated residues were removed. A V3J clonotype was defined by an identical inferred V gene, J gene, and CDR3 amino acid sequence. To compute the percentage overlap between repertoires, the number of shared unique clonotypes was divided by the size of the smaller repertoire. Three approaches were used to assess repertoire richness: RTK rarefaction, the Chao1 estimator, and Recon v2.1 estimates of unobserved clonotypes. Generation probabilities for all TCRbeta clonotypes obtained by the gDNA method from four donors were computed using OLGA. Held by TCRdb, this immuneACCESS table contains in-frame sequences only and omits some clones. Under half of the omission traces to an unresolved V gene where checked; the cause of the rest is unknown. V, J and clone size derive from that table, while D and trimming were established from the DNA sequence. This sample has under 1,100,000 clones in its table, and around 75% of those were observed once. Jointly, the top ten make up over 1.3% of the sample.

About this clone itself: Its antigen specificity is not known. Per-base qualities were not stored, and no clone one base away is much larger.

The germline V gene (reference sequence) yields LNHDA for CDR1 and SQIVND for CDR2. The CDR3, from cysteine to phenylalanine, totals 15 residues. Of all the DNA, just the CDR3 is kept, 45 bases in frame from base 1. Germline trimming amounts to 2 bases on V and 5 bases on J, with 5 as the count of junction bases outside the gene matches. Donors were healthy HIV-negative adults with no recently reported acute infections or vaccinations. All donors were Caucasian adults living in Nashville, Tennessee, USA. CD4+ T cells were enriched by magnetic negative selection; naive cells were then positively selected on CD45RA, and the negative fraction formed the memory subset. Blood was obtained by leukapheresis, after which PBMCs were separated by Ficoll-Histopaque density gradient centrifugation and cryopreserved in liquid nitrogen vapor phase. Purity and quantity of every magnetically sorted T cell population were checked by analytical flow cytometry. Each sorted fraction had its genomic DNA isolated and then quantified by UV absorbance on a Nanodrop 2000c.

The sequence is built from TRBV19 and TRBJ2-3; 9 central nucleotides agree with TRBD1. The source material was memory CD4+ T cells sorted from blood. This sample's cell subset or site label indicates: CD45RA-negative fraction. This receptor was taken from a man between 18 and 29 years old in good health. The CDR3 loop reads CASSITGQGGDTQYF. The nucleotide sequence is given as TGTGCCAGTAGTATAACGGGACAGGGAGGAGATACGCAGTATTTT. The entire variable domain, with the stretches around the CDR3 drawn from the reference TRBV19 and TRBJ2-3 proteins, is DGGITQSPKYLFRKEGQNVTLSCEQNLNHDAMYWYRQDPGQGLRLIYYSQIVNDFQKGDIAEGYSVSREKKESFPLTVTSAQKNPTAFYLCASSITGQGGDTQYFGPGTRLTVL.